The rows below give T cell receptor beta chains drawn from one sample of a study of T cell responses to AZD1222 COVID-19 vaccine. Generated by immunoSEQ multiplex PCR, the TCRdb table keeps only in-frame clones and is missing some. The sample holds tens of thousands of clones, 75% to 95% seen once. Sample: peripheral blood, taken on day 0 of MenACWY control vaccination. Receptor source: an adult in good health. The CDR3 runs from the conserved cysteine through the conserved F or W. D genes are given only for firm matches. Not all rows give a size; the values are once, few, many and, for expanded clones, a class.

d_gene,len,v_gene,abundance,j_gene,CDR3aa,CDR3nt
TRBD1,18,TRBV19,NA,TRBJ1-2,CASSSLPGQGSIYYGYTF,TGTGCCAGTAGTAGTCTCCCGGGACAGGGGTCTATTTACTATGGCTACACCTTC
NA,13,TRBV2,NA,TRBJ1-3,CASSHTNGNTIYF,TGTGCCAGCAGCCACACAAACGGAAACACCATATATTTT
TRBD2,13,TRBV5-1,NA,TRBJ2-1,CASGWTSGNEQFF,TGCGCCAGCGGATGGACTAGCGGCAATGAGCAGTTCTTC
TRBD1,16,TRBV27,NA,TRBJ2-5,CASSNPTGQGQETQYF,TGTGCCAGCAGTAATCCGACGGGACAGGGCCAAGAGACCCAGTACTTC
NA,14,TRBV6-5,NA,TRBJ1-3,CASSSAISGNTIYF,TGTGCCAGCAGTTCAGCGATCTCTGGAAACACCATATATTTT
TRBD2,16,TRBV6-5,NA,TRBJ2-3,CASSSGGAGSTDTQYF,TGTGCCAGCAGTTCCGGAGGAGCGGGGAGCACAGATACGCAGTATTTT
NA,12,TRBV29-1,NA,TRBJ1-1,CSAVKGNTEAFF,TGCAGCGCCGTTAAGGGAAACACTGAAGCTTTCTTT
TRBD1,13,TRBV10-3,NA,TRBJ1-5,CANAGGTNQPQHF,TGTGCCAATGCAGGGGGCACCAATCAGCCCCAGCATTTT
NA,14,TRBV7-2,once,TRBJ2-6,CASSLVSGANVLTF,TGTGCCAGCAGCTTAGTCTCTGGGGCCAACGTCCTGACTTTC
TRBD1,16,TRBV5-4,NA,TRBJ1-1,CASSAAGGWTDTEAFF,TGTGCCAGCAGCGCAGCAGGGGGCTGGACGGACACTGAAGCTTTCTTT
NA,12,TRBV6-5,NA,TRBJ2-1,CASRAPGNEQFF,TGTGCCAGCAGGGCTCCGGGGAATGAGCAGTTCTTC
NA,13,TRBV30,NA,TRBJ1-2,CAWSKIRDYGYTF,TGTGCCTGGAGCAAAATCCGGGACTATGGCTACACCTTC
TRBD2,15,TRBV9,NA,TRBJ2-1,CASSPAGVSYNEQFF,TGTGCCAGCAGCCCAGCGGGAGTCAGCTACAATGAGCAGTTCTTC
NA,13,TRBV10-3,NA,TRBJ1-1,CAISERWGYEAFF,TGTGCCATCAGTGAAAGATGGGGTTATGAAGCTTTCTTT
NA,14,TRBV29-1,NA,TRBJ1-5,CSVEYRDRPLAQHF,TGCAGCGTTGAATACAGAGACAGACCCCTGGCCCAGCATTTT
NA,16,TRBV7-2,NA,TRBJ1-1,CASSLMRVRANTEAFF,TGTGCCAGCAGCTTAATGCGCGTCAGGGCTAACACTGAAGCTTTCTTT
TRBD2,15,TRBV28,NA,TRBJ2-3,CASRAGGSRTDTQYF,TGTGCCAGCAGAGCGGGAGGGTCTCGGACAGATACGCAGTATTTT
NA,13,TRBV6-5,NA,TRBJ1-2,CASRQGEYYGYTF,TGTGCCAGCAGACAGGGCGAATACTATGGCTACACCTTC
NA,13,TRBV12-5,NA,TRBJ1-5,CASGAGGGQPQHF,TGTGCTAGCGGGGCGGGGGGCGGTCAGCCCCAGCATTTT
TRBD1,22,TRBV15,NA,TRBJ1-1,CATSRSNGGDRSYLIGDTEAFF,TGTGCCACCAGCAGATCTAATGGGGGGGACAGGAGTTACCTAATCGGGGACACTGAAGCTTTCTTT
TRBD2,13,TRBV10-3,NA,TRBJ2-1,CASRASGINEQFF,TGTGCCTCGAGAGCGAGCGGGATTAATGAGCAGTTCTTC
NA,14,TRBV6-6,NA,TRBJ1-4,CASRDHATNEKLFF,TGTGCCAGCAGAGACCACGCAACTAATGAAAAACTGTTTTTT
TRBD2,13,TRBV6-5,NA,TRBJ2-7,CASSALAGDGQYF,TGTGCCAGCAGCGCCCTAGCGGGAGATGGGCAGTACTTC
NA,13,TRBV27,NA,TRBJ2-2,CASSPPAAGELFF,TGTGCCAGCAGCCCCCCGGCTGCCGGGGAGCTGTTTTTT
NA,14,TRBV27,NA,TRBJ2-1,CASSDSSSYNEQFF,TGTGCCAGCAGTGACAGTAGCTCCTACAATGAGCAGTTCTTC
TRBD1,15,TRBV11-1,NA,TRBJ2-7,CASSLGGTVVYEQYF,TGTGCCAGCAGCTTAGGTGGGACAGTAGTCTACGAGCAGTACTTC
NA,13,TRBV11-2,few,TRBJ1-6,CASSPNTDSPLHF,TGTGCCAGCAGCCCCAACACGGATTCACCCCTCCACTTT
TRBD2,16,TRBV4-1,NA,TRBJ2-1,CASSQAVVSGKNEQFF,TGCGCCAGCAGCCAAGCGGTGGTTAGCGGGAAAAATGAGCAGTTCTTC
TRBD2,19,TRBV27,NA,TRBJ2-7,CASSLTQGLAFSRPYEQYF,TGTGCCAGCAGTTTGACGCAGGGACTAGCATTCAGTCGTCCCTACGAGCAGTACTTC
NA,12,TRBV27,NA,TRBJ2-7,CASSPPGDEQYF,TGTGCCAGCAGTCCCCCAGGGGACGAGCAGTACTTC
NA,15,TRBV4-1,NA,TRBJ2-1,CASSQAGILNNEQFF,TGCGCCAGCAGCCAAGCGGGCATCCTTAACAATGAGCAGTTCTTC
NA,13,TRBV14,few,TRBJ1-2,CASSDPPNYGYTF,TGTGCCAGCAGCGACCCCCCAAACTATGGCTACACCTTC
NA,13,TRBV10-2,NA,TRBJ1-1,CASSEQSSTEAFF,TGCGCCAGCAGTGAACAGTCCTCCACTGAAGCTTTCTTT
TRBD1,16,TRBV28,NA,TRBJ1-3,CASSPGDRTSGNTIYF,TGTGCCAGCAGTCCCGGGGACAGAACCTCTGGAAACACCATATATTTT
NA,11,TRBV12-3/TRBV12-4,NA,TRBJ2-2,CAISKLGELFF,TGTGCCATCAGCAAACTCGGGGAGCTGTTTTTT
TRBD2,14,TRBV6-5,NA,TRBJ2-3,CASRPTGGPYTQYF,TGTGCCAGCAGGCCGACGGGAGGGCCGTATACGCAGTATTTT
TRBD2,17,TRBV9,NA,TRBJ2-1,CASSVGGSASGSYEQFF,TGTGCCAGCAGCGTAGGGGGGTCGGCTAGCGGGAGCTATGAGCAGTTCTTC
NA,15,TRBV4-2,NA,TRBJ1-1,CASSPAGGLNTEAFF,TGTGCCAGCAGCCCGGCGGGGGGGTTGAACACTGAAGCTTTCTTT
NA,12,TRBV30,NA,TRBJ1-1,CAWDAGNTEAFF,TGTGCCTGGGACGCAGGGAACACTGAAGCTTTCTTT
NA,12,TRBV10-2,NA,TRBJ1-1,CASSGQHTEAFF,TGCGCCAGCTCGGGCCAACACACTGAAGCTTTCTTT
TRBD1,14,TRBV5-1,NA,TRBJ1-5,CASSSGQGEKPQHF,TGCGCCAGCAGCTCAGGACAGGGGGAGAAGCCCCAGCATTTT
NA,12,TRBV2,once,TRBJ1-2,CASSAGGGGYTF,TGTGCCAGCAGTGCCGGGGGCGGAGGCTACACCTTC
TRBD1,14,TRBV5-8,NA,TRBJ2-7,CASSLGTGVDEQYF,TGTGCCAGCAGCCTAGGGACAGGGGTGGACGAGCAGTACTTC
NA,13,TRBV25-1,once,TRBJ1-5,CASSVTGSLAQHF,TGTGCCAGCAGTGTAACCGGCTCGTTGGCCCAGCATTTT
NA,14,TRBV7-9,NA,TRBJ1-2,CASSSDTGEGGYTF,TGTGCCAGCAGCTCCGACACGGGGGAGGGTGGCTACACCTTC
NA,15,TRBV15,NA,TRBJ2-7,CATSRDRTASYEQYF,TGTGCCACCAGCAGAGATCGGACAGCCTCCTACGAGCAGTACTTC
NA,14,TRBV6-2/TRBV6-3,once,TRBJ1-5,CASSYGSKGQPQHF,TGTGCCAGCAGTTACGGGAGTAAGGGTCAGCCCCAGCATTTT
TRBD2,15,TRBV5-1,NA,TRBJ2-1,CASSTTSGVYNEQFF,TGCGCCAGCAGCACTACTAGCGGGGTCTACAATGAGCAGTTCTTC
NA,15,TRBV30,NA,TRBJ1-3,CAWTPREISRNTIYF,TGTGCCTGGACTCCCCGGGAGATCTCGCGGAACACCATATATTTT
TRBD2,14,TRBV6-6,NA,TRBJ2-7,CATTPGLVPYEQYF,TGTGCCACCACCCCGGGACTAGTGCCCTACGAGCAGTACTTC
NA,15,TRBV6-5,once,TRBJ1-2,CASRPPGDTIYGYTF,TGTGCCAGCAGGCCCCCCGGGGACACTATCTATGGCTACACCTTC
NA,13,TRBV9,once,TRBJ2-1,CASSVDLSNEQFF,TGTGCCAGCAGCGTAGATCTAAGCAATGAGCAGTTCTTC
NA,14,TRBV25-1,NA,TRBJ1-5,CASSGIGVEQPQHF,TGTGCCAGCAGTGGGATAGGGGTTGAGCAGCCCCAGCATTTT